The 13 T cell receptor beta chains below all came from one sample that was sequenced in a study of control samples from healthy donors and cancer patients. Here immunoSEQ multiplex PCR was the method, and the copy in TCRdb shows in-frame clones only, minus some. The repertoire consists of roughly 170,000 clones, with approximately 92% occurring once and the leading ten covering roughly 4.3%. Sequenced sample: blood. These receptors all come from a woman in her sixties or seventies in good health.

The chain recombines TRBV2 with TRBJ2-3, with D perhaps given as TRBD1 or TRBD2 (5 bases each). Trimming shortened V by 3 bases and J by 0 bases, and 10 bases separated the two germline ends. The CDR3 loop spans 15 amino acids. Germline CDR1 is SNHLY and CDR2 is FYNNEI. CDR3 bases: TGTGCCAGCAGTGATCTGGGGGAAAGCACAGATACGCAGTATTTT. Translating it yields CASSDLGESTDTQYF.

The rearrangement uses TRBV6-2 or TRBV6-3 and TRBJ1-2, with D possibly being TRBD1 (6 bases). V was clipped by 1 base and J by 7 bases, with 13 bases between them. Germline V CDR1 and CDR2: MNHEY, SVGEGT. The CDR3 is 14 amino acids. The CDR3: CASSYFTGQSGYTF. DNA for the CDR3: TGTGCCAGCAGTTACTTTACCGGACAGTCTGGCTACACCTTC.

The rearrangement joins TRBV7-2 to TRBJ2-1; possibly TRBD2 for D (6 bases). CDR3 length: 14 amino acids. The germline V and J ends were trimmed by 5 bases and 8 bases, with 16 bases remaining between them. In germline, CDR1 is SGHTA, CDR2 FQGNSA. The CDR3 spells CASSPGLSSHEQFF. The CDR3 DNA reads TGTGCCAGCAGCCCGGGACTGAGCTCTCATGAGCAGTTCTTC.

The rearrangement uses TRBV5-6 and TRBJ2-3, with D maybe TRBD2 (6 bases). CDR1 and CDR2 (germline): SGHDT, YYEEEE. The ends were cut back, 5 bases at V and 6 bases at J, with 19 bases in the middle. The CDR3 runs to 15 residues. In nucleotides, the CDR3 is TGTGCCAGCAGTTATGAGCGGGCCCCCGCGGATACGCAGTATTTT. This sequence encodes CASSYERAPADTQYF.

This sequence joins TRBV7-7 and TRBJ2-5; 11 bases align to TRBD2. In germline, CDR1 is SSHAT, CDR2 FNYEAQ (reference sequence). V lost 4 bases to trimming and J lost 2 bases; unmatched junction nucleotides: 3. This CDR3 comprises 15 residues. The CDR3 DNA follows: TGTGCCAGCAGCTCATGGACTAGCGGGCAAGAGACCCAGTACTTC. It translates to CASSSWTSGQETQYF.

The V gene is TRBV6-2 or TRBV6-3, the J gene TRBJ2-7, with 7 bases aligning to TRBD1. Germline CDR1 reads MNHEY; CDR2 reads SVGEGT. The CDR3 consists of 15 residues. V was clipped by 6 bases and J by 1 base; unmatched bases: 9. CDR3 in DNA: TGTGCCAGCAGACCTCGAGGGGGCGGATCCTACGAGCAGTACTTC. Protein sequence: CASRPRGGGSYEQYF.

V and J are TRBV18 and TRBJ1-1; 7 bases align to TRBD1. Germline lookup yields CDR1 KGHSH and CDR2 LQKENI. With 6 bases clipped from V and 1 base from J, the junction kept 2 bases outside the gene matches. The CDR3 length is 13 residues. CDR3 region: CASSRQGNTEAFF. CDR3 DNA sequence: TGTGCCAGCTCCCGACAGGGGAACACTGAAGCTTTCTTT.

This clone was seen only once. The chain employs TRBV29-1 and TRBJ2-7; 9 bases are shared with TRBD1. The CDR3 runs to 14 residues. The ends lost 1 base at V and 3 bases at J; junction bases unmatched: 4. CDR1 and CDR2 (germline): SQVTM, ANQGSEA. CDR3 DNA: TGCAGCGTTGAAGGAGGGGACAGGGTCTACGAGCAGTACTTC. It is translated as CSVEGGDRVYEQYF.

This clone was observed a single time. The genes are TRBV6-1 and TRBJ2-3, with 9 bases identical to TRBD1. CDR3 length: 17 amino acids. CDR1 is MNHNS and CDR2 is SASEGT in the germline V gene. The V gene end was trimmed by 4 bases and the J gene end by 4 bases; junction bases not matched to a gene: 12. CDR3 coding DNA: TGTGCCAGCAGTGGTGGGTTCGGGACAGGGCCAGCAGATACGCAGTATTTT. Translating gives CASSGGFGTGPADTQYF.

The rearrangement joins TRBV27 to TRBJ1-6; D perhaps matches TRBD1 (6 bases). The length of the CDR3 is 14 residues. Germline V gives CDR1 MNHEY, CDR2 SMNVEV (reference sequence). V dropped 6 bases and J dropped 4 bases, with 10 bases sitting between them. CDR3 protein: CASRMDSYNSPLHF. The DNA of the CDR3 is TGTGCCAGCAGAATGGACAGTTATAATTCACCCCTCCACTTT.

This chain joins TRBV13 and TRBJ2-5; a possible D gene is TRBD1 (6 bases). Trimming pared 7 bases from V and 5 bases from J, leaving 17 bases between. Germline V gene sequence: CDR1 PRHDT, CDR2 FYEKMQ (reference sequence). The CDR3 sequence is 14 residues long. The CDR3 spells CASNRETGGETQYF. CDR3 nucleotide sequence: TGTGCCAGCAACAGGGAGACTGGCGGGGAGACCCAGTACTTC.

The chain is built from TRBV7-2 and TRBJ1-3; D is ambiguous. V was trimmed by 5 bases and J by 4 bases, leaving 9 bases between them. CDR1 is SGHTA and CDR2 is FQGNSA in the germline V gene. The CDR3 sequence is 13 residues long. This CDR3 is CASSPTPGNTIYF. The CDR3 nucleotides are TGTGCCAGCAGCCCTACCCCCGGAAACACCATATATTTT.

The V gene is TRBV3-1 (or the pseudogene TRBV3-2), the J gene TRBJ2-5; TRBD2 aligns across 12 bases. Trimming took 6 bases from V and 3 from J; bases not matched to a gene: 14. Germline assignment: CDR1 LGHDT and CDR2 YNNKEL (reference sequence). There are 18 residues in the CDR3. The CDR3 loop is CASSKGTSGGQPKETQYF. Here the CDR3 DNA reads TGTGCCAGCAGTAAGGGTACTAGCGGGGGGCAACCCAAAGAGACCCAGTACTTC.